The 13 T cell receptor beta chains presented below share a single source sample, sequenced in a study of cytomegalovirus exposure and HLA in healthy donors. Amplification used 60 Vbeta primers and 13 Jbeta primers. Generated by immunoSEQ multiplex PCR, the TCRdb table keeps only in-frame clones and is missing some. Among about 160,000 clones, approximately 80% were seen once, and the ten largest hold 7.4%. The sample taken for sequencing was PBMCs. These receptors originate from a male donor in good health and CMV-seropositive.

V and J are TRBV6-5 and TRBJ1-6; 7 bases are a match to TRBD1. Germline V gives CDR1 MNHEY, CDR2 SVGAGI. There are 14 residues in the CDR3. J was trimmed by 6 bases and V by 6 bases; bases with no gene match: 5. CDR3 coding DNA: TGTGCCAGCAGCTTGGGACAGAGTAATTCACCCCTCCACTTT. It is translated as CASSLGQSNSPLHF.

In its sample, this clone is medium-sized. This rearrangement joins TRBV6-4 to TRBJ2-1, with D tentatively TRBD1 (6 bases). Germline V gene data show CDR1 as MRHNA and CDR2 as SNTAGT. Trimming removed 2 bases at V and 5 bases at J, with 7 bases between. CDR3 length equals 13 residues. The CDR3 sequence is CASSDGTNNEQFF. The CDR3 nucleotides read TGTGCCAGCAGTGACGGGACAAACAATGAGCAGTTCTTC.

This clone was seen just once. The chain links TRBV4-1 to TRBJ2-5, with a possible D match to TRBD1 (6 bases). Germline assignment: CDR1 MGHRA and CDR2 YSYEKL. V dropped 4 bases and J dropped 1 base, with 13 bases sitting between them. The length of the CDR3 is 15 residues. The CDR3 DNA reads as TGCGCCAGCAGCCGTAATGAGGGGGTCCAAGAGACCCAGTACTTC. It translates to CASSRNEGVQETQYF.

The chain couples TRBV5-4 to TRBJ2-3; 10 nucleotides line up with TRBD2. Germline CDR1 is SGHNT and CDR2 is YYREEE (reference sequence). CDR3 length equals 16 residues. V dropped 4 bases and J dropped 1; count of bases not matched to a gene: 6. CDR3 DNA: TGTGCCAGCAGCCGTCACCTAGCGGGGGGCACAGATACGCAGTATTTT. Its translation is CASSRHLAGGTDTQYF.

This clone was recorded a few times. The chain couples TRBV5-6 to TRBJ1-3; no reliable D call. The V end was cut by 1 base, the J end by 0 bases, with 5 bases between. CDR3 length: 14 residues. Germline assignment: CDR1 SGHDT and CDR2 YYEEEE. Here the CDR3 reads CASSLTASGNTIYF. DNA of the CDR3: TGTGCCAGCAGCTTGACAGCCTCTGGAAACACCATATATTTT.

This chain links TRBV5-6 with TRBJ2-7, with D tentatively TRBD2 (6 bases). The CDR3 covers 16 residues. Trimming removed 1 base from V and 4 bases from J, with 18 bases in between. Germline V gene lookup returns CDR1 SGHDT and CDR2 YYEEEE. In nucleotides, the CDR3 is TGTGCCAGCAGCTTGTTTGTTTCGGGACTGGTATACGAGCAGTACTTC. This translates into CASSLFVSGLVYEQYF.

The chain couples TRBV4-1 to TRBJ2-7; D is unresolved. The germline V gene has CDR1 MGHRA and CDR2 YSYEKL. The CDR3 runs to 14 residues. The germline V and J ends were trimmed by 1 base and 0 bases, with 7 bases remaining between them. The CDR3 DNA reads TGCGCCAGCAGCCAAGTGTCTAGCTCCTACGAGCAGTACTTC. Protein: CASSQVSSSYEQYF.

The chain joins TRBV2 to TRBJ1-2; 8 nucleotides agree with TRBD1. The germline V gene encodes CDR1 SNHLY and CDR2 FYNNEI. With V trimmed by 5 bases and J by 0 bases, 5 bases remained unmatched. The CDR3 has 15 residues. The CDR3 region has the DNA TGTGCCAGCAGTATCGACAGGGGAGCTAACTATGGCTACACCTTC. Its translation: CASSIDRGANYGYTF.

This clone was observed a handful of times. The rearrangement links TRBV2 to TRBJ1-5, with 7 bases that match TRBD1. V lost 4 bases, J lost 1 base, and 4 bases stayed unmatched. CDR1 is SNHLY and CDR2 is FYNNEI in the germline V gene. CDR3 length: 15 residues. Here the CDR3 reads CASSVRGLSNQPQHF. CDR3 DNA sequence: TGTGCCAGCAGTGTAAGGGGGCTGAGCAATCAGCCCCAGCATTTT.

This rearrangement joins TRBV21-1 to TRBJ1-2; the D segment call TRBD1 is taken from the table without a DNA check. TRBV21-1 is listed as a pseudogene. CDR3 length: 21 residues. The CDR3 DNA is TGTGCCAGCAGCAAAGCACCCCAAAGGCCCCTTAGCAGGGTCCGGGTAAGTGGCTACACCTTC. This sequence encodes CASSKAPQRPLSRVRVSGYTF.

The chain carries TRBV19 and TRBJ1-1; TRBD1 matches 10 bases. Unmatched junction bases numbered 6, after V lost 7 bases and J lost 4 bases. Germline values: CDR1 LNHDA, CDR2 SQIVND (reference sequence). The CDR3 is 14 amino acids. In DNA, the CDR3 is TGTGCCAGTAAAGGGACAGGGGAGGGCACTGAAGCTTTCTTT. This encodes CASKGTGEGTEAFF.

This clone was seen once. The rearrangement uses TRBV9 and TRBJ2-3, with TRBD1 as a possible D gene (5 bases). Germline-derived CDR1 and CDR2 are SGDLS and YYNGEE. The CDR3 has 13 residues. The V gene lost 3 bases and the J gene lost 9 bases, with 14 bases spanning the gap. The CDR3 DNA reads as TGTGCCAGCAGCGGAGAGCAGGGTGAGACGCAGTATTTT. It specifies CASSGEQGETQYF.

The sample holds one count of this clone. The genes are TRBV7-2 and TRBJ1-1, with D uncertain. Trimming removed 3 bases at V and 7 bases at J, with 12 bases between. This CDR3 has 13 amino acids. Germline V gene lookup returns CDR1 SGHTA and CDR2 FQGNSA. The CDR3 spells CASSLGRPFEAFF. The CDR3 coding sequence is TGTGCCAGCAGCTTGGGGAGGCCGTTTGAAGCTTTCTTT.